The present TCR beta chain was sequenced within a study of blood T cell repertoires in COVID-19. Study-level information: Samples representing acute and convalescent COVID-19 were sourced from the United States, Italy and Spain.

This clone is a singleton in its sample. Study processing details: Reference gene primers were amplified, and this amplification served to estimate nucleated cell counts. The table came from immunoSEQ multiplex PCR; TCRdb's copy has only in-frame clones and leaves some out. Clone size and V and J calls were adopted from that table, with D and trimming inferred from the DNA. Of about 39,000 clones in the sample, 75% to 90% are singletons; the top ten hold 14%. J lost 2 bases, V lost 4 bases, and 6 bases had no gene match. Germline CDR1 is SQVTM and CDR2 is ANQGSEA. The CDR3 has 14 residues. The sample consisted of peripheral blood. V is TRBV29-1 and J is TRBJ2-5; 8 nucleotides match TRBD2. This clonotype originated in a man aged 50 to 60 with active or convalescent COVID-19. The CDR3 protein is CSVVGASGQETQYF. In nucleotides, the CDR3 is TGCAGCGTTGTAGGGGCTAGCGGGCAAGAGACCCAGTACTTC.